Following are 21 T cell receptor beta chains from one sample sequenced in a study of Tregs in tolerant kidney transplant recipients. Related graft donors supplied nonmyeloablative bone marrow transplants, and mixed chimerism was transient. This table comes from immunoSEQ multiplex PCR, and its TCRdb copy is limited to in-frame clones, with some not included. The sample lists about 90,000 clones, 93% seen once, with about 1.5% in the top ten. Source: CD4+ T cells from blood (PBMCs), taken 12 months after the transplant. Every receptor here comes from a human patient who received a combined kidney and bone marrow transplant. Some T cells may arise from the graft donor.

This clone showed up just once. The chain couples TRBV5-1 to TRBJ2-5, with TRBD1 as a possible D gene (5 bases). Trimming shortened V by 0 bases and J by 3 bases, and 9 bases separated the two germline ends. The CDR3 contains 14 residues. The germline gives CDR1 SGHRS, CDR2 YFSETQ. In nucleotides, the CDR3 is TGCGCCAGCAGCTTGGTATCGGACAAAGAGACCCAGTACTTC. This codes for CASSLVSDKETQYF. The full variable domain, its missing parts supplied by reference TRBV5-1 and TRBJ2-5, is KAGVTQTPRYLIKTRGQQVTLSCSPISGHRSVSWYQQTPGQGLQFLFEYFSETQRNKGNFPGRFSGRQFSNSRSEMNVSTLELGDSALYLCASSLVSDKETQYFGPGTRLLVL.

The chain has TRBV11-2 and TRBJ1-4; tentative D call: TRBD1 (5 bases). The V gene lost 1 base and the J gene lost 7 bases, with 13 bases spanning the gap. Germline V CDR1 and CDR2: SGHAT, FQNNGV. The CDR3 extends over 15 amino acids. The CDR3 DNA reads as TGTGCCAGCAGCTTAGCTGGGGCCAATAGTGAAAAACTGTTTTTT. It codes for CASSLAGANSEKLFF.

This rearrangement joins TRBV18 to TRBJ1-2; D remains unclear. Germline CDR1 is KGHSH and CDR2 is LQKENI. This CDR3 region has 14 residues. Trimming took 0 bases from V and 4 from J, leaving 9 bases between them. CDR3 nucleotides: TGTGCCAGCTCACCACCAGGAGGGATCTATGGCTACACCTTC. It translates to CASSPPGGIYGYTF.

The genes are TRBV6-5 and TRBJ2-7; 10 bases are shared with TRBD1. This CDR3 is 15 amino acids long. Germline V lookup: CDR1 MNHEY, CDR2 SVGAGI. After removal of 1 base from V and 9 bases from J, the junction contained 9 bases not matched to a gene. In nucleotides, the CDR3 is TGTGCCAGCAGTTACTGGGACAGGGGCCGCAGAGGGCAGTACTTC. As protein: CASSYWDRGRRGQYF.

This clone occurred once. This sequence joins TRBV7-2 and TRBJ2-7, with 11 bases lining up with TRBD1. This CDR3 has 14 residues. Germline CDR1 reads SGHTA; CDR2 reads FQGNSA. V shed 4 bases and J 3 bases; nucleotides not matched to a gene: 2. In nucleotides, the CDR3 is TGTGCCAGCAGCTGGGACAGGGGGAGCTACGAGCAGTACTTC. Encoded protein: CASSWDRGSYEQYF.

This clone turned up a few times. CDR3 DNA: TGTGCCAGTAGCCACCAGATCGTGGGCGATGAGCAGTTCTTC. Its protein is CASSHQIVGDEQFF. The chain has TRBV19 and TRBJ2-1; D remains unclear. Germline assignment: CDR1 LNHDA and CDR2 SQIVND (reference sequence). The CDR3 runs to 14 residues. The V end lost 6 bases, the J end lost 8 bases, and 17 bases lay between the germline ends. Full variable domain (rest looked up from reference TRBV19 and TRBJ2-1): DGGITQSPKYLFRKEGQNVTLSCEQNLNHDAMYWYRQDPGQGLRLIYYSQIVNDFQKGDIAEGYSVSREKKESFPLTVTSAQKNPTAFYLCASSHQIVGDEQFFGPGTRLTVL.

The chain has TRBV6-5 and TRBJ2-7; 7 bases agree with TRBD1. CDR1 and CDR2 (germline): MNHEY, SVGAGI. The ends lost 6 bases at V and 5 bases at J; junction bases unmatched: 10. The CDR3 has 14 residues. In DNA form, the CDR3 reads TGTGCCAGCAGCAAAAGACAGGGTTCCAACGAGCAGTACTTC. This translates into CASSKRQGSNEQYF.

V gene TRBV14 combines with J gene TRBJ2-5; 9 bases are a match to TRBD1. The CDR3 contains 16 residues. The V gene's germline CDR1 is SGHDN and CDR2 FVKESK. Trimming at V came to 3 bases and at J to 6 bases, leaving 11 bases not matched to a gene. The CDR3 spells CASSHPAPGQGKTQYF. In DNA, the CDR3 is TGTGCCAGCAGCCACCCCGCTCCGGGACAGGGAAAGACCCAGTACTTC. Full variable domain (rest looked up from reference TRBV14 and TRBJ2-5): EAGVTQFPSHSVIEKGQTVTLRCDPISGHDNLYWYRRVMGKEIKFLLHFVKESKQDESGMPNNRFLAERTGGTYSTLKVQPAELEDSGVYFCASSHPAPGQGKTQYFGPGTRLLVL.

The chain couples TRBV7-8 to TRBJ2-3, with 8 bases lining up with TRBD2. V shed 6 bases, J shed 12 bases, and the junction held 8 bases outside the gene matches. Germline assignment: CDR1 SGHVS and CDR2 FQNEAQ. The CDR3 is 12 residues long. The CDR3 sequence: CASSPSSGPQYF. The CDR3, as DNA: TGTGCCAGCAGTCCGTCTAGCGGGCCCCAGTATTTT.

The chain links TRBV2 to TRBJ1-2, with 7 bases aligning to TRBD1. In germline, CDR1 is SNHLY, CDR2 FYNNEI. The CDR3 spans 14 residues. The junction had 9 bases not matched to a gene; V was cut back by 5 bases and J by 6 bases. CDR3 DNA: TGTGCCAGCAGTAGCCTCGGGACAGTGGATGGCTACACCTTC. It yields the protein CASSSLGTVDGYTF.

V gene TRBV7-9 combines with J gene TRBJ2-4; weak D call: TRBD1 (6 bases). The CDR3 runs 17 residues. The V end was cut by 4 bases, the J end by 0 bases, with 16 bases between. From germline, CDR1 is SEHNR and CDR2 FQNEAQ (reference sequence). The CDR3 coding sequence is TGTGCCAGCAGCTATTCCGGACAGCCCCTAGCCAAAAACATTCAGTACTTC. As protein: CASSYSGQPLAKNIQYF.

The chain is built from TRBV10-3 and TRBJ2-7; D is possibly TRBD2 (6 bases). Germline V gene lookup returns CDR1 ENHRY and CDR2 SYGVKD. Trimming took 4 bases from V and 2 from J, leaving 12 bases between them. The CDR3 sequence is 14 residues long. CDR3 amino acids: CAISAAGRTYEQYF. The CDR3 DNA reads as TGTGCCATCAGTGCCGCAGGGAGGACCTACGAGCAGTACTTC.

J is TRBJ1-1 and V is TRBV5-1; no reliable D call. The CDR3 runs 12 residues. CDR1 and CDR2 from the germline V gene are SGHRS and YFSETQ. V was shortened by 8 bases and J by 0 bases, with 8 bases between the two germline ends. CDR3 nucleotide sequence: TGCGCCAGTTCGGAGCTGAACACTGAAGCTTTCTTT. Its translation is CASSELNTEAFF.

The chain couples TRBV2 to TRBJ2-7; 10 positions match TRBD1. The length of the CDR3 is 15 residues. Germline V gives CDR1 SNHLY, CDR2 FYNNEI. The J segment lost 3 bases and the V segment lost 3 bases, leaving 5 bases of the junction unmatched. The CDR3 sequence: CASSETGTGDYEQYF. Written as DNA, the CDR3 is TGTGCCAGCAGTGAGACCGGGACAGGGGACTACGAGCAGTACTTC.

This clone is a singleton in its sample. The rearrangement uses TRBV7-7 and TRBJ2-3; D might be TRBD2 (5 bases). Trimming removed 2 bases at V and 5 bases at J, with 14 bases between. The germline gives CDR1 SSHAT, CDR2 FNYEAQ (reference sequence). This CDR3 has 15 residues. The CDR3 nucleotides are TGTGCCAGCAGCTTATCGGTCAGTCGGGGAGATACGCAGTATTTT. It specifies CASSLSVSRGDTQYF.

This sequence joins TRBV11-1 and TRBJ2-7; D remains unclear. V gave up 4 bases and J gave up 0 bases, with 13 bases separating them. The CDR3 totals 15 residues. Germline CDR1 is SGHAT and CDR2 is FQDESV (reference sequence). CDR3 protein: CASSSREIPSYEQYF. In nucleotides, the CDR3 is TGTGCCAGCAGCTCGCGTGAGATTCCCTCCTACGAGCAGTACTTC.

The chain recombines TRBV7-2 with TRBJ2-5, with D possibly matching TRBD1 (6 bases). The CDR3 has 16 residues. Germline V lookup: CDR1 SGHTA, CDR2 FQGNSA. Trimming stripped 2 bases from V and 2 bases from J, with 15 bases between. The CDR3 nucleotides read TGTGCCAGCAGCTTATCAGGTCCAGGGGCACAAGAGACCCAGTACTTC. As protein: CASSLSGPGAQETQYF.

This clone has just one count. The chain's CDR3 is CASSLAFNQPQHF. The CDR3 coding sequence is TGTGCCAGCAGCTTAGCCTTTAATCAGCCCCAGCATTTT. V is TRBV5-4 and J is TRBJ1-5; D is unclear. CDR1 and CDR2 (germline): SGHNT, YYREEE (reference sequence). Trimming pared 2 bases from V and 4 bases from J, leaving 7 bases between. This CDR3 contains 13 residues.

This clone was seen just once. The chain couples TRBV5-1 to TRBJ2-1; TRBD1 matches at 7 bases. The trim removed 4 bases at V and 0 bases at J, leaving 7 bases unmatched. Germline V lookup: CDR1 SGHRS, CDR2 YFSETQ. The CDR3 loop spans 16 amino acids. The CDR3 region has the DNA TGCGCCAGCAGCGGGGAACAGGGGAGCTCCTACAATGAGCAGTTCTTC. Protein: CASSGEQGSSYNEQFF.

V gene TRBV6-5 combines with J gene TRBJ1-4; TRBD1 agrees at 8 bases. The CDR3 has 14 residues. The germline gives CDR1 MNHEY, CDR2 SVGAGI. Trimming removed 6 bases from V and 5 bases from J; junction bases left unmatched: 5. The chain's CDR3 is CASSLGQANEKLFF. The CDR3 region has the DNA TGTGCCAGCAGCCTGGGACAGGCGAATGAAAAACTGTTTTTT.

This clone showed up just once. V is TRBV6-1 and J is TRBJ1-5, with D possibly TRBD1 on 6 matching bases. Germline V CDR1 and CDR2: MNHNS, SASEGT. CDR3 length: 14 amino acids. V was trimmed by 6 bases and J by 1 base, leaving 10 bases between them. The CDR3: CASRGQISNQPQHF. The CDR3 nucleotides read TGTGCCAGCAGGGGACAAATCAGCAATCAGCCCCAGCATTTT.